This T cell receptor beta chain was recovered during a study of cytomegalovirus exposure and HLA in healthy donors. With 0 bases removed from V and 4 bases from J, the gap between germline ends came to 12 bases. Germline V gene sequence: CDR1 MNHEY, CDR2 SVGAGI. This CDR3 contains 15 residues. The PCR was carried out with 60 Vbeta primers and 13 Jbeta primers. Profiling relied on immunoSEQ multiplex PCR, and the TCRdb table lists in-frame clones only, not all of them. The table lists approximately 170,000 clones, around 77% of them singletons. The TCR originated in a woman aged 18-29 years in good health and CMV-seronegative. Sequencing was carried out using PBMCs. V is TRBV6-5 and J is TRBJ1-2; D ambiguous. CDR3 amino acids: CASSYSVRVFYGYTF. The CDR3 region has the DNA TGTGCCAGCAGTTACTCTGTTCGGGTTTTCTATGGCTACACCTTC.